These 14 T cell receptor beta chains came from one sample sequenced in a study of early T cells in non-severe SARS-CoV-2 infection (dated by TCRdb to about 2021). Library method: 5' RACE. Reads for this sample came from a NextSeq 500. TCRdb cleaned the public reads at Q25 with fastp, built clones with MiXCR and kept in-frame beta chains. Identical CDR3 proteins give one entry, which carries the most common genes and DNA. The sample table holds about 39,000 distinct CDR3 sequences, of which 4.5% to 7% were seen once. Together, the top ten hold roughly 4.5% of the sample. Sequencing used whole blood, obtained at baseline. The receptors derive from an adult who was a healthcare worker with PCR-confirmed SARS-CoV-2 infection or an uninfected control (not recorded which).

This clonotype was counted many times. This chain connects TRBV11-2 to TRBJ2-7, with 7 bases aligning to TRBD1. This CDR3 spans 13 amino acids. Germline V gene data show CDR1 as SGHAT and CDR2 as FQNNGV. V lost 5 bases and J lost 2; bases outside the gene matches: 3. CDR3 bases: TGTGCCAGCAGCAGAGGGACAGCCTACGAGCAGTACTTC. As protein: CASSRGTAYEQYF.

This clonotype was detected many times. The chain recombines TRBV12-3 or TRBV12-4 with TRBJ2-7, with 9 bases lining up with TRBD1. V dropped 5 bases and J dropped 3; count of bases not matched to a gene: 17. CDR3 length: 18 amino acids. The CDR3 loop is CASSPRGQGLGGNYEQYF. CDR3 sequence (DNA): TGTGCCAGCAGTCCCCGGGGACAGGGTCTCGGGGGCAACTACGAGCAGTACTTC.

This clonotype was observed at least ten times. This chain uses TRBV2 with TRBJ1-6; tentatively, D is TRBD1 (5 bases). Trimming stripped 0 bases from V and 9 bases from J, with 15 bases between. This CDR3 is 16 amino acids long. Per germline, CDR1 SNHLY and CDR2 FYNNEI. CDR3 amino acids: CASSEAAAGKGSPLHF. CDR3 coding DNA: TGTGCCAGCAGTGAAGCGGCGGCAGGGAAAGGTTCACCCCTCCACTTT.

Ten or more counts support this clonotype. The CDR3: CSVNRGETEAFF. The CDR3 DNA sequence: TGCAGCGTTAACAGGGGTGAAACTGAAGCTTTCTTT. The chain uses TRBV29-1 and TRBJ1-1, with 7 bases fitting TRBD1. Germline assignment: CDR1 SQVTM and CDR2 ANQGSEA. The CDR3 spans 12 residues. The V gene end was trimmed by 5 bases and the J gene end by 5 bases; junction bases not matched to a gene: 5.

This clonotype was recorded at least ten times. CDR3 residues: CASSLVLDPQTQYF. The CDR3 coding sequence is TGCGCCAGCAGCTTGGTCCTGGACCCACAGACCCAGTACTTC. V gene TRBV5-1 combines with J gene TRBJ2-5; D gene unclear. The CDR3 extends over 14 amino acids. Germline V lookup: CDR1 SGHRS, CDR2 YFSETQ. Trimming shortened V by 0 bases and J by 6 bases, and 12 bases separated the two germline ends.

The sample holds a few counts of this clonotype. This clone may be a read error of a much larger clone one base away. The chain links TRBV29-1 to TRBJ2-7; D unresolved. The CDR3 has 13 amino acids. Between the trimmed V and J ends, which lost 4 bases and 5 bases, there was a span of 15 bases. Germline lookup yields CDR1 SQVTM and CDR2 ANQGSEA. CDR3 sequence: CSVVVARVDEQYF. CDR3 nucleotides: TGCAGCGTTGTGGTTGCTCGAGTCGACGAGCAGTACTTC.

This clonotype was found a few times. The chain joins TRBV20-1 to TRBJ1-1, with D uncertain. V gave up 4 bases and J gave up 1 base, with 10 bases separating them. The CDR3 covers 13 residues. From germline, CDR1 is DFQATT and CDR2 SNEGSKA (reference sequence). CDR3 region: CSATRTANTEAFF. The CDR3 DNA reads TGCAGTGCTACTCGGACTGCGAACACTGAAGCTTTCTTT.

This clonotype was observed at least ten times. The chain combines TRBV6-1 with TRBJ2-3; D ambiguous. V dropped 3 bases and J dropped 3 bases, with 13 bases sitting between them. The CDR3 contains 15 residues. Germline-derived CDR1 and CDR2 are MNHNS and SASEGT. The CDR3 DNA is TGTGCCAGCAGTGAGTTGGTTACTTTGACAGATACGCAGTATTTT. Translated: CASSELVTLTDTQYF.

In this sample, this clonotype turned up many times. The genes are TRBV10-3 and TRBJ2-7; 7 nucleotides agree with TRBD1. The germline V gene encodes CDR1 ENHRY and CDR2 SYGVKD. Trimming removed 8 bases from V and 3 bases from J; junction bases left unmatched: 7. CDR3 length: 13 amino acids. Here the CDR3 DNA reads TGTGCCATCCACGGGACAGCAGACTACGAGCAGTACTTC. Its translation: CAIHGTADYEQYF.

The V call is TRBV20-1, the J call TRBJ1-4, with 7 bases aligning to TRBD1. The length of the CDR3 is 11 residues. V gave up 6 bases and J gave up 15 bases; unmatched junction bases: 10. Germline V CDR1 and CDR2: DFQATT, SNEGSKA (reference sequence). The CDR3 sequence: CSAHGPGQMFF. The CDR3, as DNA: TGCAGTGCCCATGGACCGGGACAGATGTTTTTT.

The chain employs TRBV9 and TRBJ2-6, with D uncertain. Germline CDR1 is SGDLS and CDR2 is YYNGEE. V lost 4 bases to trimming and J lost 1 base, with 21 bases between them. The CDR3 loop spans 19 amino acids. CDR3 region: CASSPPPRGVGSGANVLTF. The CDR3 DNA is TGTGCCAGCAGCCCGCCCCCAAGAGGTGTGGGGTCTGGGGCCAACGTCCTGACTTTC.

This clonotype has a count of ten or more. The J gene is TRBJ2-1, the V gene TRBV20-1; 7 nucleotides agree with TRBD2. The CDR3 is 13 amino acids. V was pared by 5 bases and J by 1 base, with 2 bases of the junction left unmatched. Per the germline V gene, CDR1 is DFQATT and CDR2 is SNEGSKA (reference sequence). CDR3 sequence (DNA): TGCAGTGCTCAAGCGGGGTCCTACAATGAGCAGTTCTTC. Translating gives CSAQAGSYNEQFF.

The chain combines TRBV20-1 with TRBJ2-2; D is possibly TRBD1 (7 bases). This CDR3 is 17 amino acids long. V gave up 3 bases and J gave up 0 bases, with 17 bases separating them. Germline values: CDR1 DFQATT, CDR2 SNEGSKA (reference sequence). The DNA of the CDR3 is TGCAGTGCTAGGGCCGCCAGGGGGGCCCCGAACACCGGGGAGCTGTTTTTT. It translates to CSARAARGAPNTGELFF.

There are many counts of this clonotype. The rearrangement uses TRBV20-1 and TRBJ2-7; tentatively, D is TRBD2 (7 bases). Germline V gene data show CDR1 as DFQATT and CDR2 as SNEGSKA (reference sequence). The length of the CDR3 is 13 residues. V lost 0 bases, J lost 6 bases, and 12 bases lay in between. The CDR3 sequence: CSARDLGGREQYF. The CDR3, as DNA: TGCAGTGCTAGAGATCTCGGGGGGCGCGAGCAGTACTTC.